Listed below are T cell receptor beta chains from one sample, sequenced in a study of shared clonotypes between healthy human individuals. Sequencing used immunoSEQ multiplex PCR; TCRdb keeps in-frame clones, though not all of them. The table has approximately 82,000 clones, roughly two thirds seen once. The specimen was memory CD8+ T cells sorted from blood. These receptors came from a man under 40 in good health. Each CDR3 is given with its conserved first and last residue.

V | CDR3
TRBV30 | CAGQGKNTGELFF
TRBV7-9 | CASSYRQGTIFEAFF
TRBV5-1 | CASSLGTGVNQPQHF
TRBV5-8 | CASSTTGATEAFF
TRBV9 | CASSVFGGIDEQFF
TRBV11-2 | CASSQLSGANVLTF
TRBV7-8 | CASSLASEFRGYTF
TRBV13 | CASSPQGRGYYEQYF
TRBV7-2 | CASSPRSTEAFF
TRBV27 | CASSLGSGTDEQYF